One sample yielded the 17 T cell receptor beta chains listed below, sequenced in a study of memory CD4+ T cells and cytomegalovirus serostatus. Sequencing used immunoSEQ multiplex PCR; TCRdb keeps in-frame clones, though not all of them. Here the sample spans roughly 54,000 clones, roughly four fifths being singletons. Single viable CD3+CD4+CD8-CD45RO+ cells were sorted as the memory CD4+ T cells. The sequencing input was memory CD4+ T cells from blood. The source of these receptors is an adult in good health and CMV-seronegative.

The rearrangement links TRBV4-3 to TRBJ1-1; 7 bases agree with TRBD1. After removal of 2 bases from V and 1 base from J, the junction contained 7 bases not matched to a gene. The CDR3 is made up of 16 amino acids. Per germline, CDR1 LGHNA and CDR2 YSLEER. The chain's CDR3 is CASSQPTGSGNTEAFF. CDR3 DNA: TGCGCCAGCAGCCAACCGACAGGGTCGGGGAACACTGAAGCTTTCTTT.

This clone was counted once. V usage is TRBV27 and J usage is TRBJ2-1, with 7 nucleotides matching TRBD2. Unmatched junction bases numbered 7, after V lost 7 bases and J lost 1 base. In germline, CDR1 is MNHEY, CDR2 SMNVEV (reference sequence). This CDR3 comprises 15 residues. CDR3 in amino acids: CASIPSGKSYNEQFF. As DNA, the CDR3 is TGTGCCAGCATTCCAAGCGGGAAGTCCTACAATGAGCAGTTCTTC.

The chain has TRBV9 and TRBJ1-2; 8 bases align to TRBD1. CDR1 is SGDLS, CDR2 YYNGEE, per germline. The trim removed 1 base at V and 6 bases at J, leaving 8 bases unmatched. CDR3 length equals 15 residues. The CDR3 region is CASSVTGQGGNGYTF. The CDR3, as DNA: TGTGCCAGCAGCGTAACAGGACAGGGTGGGAATGGCTACACCTTC.

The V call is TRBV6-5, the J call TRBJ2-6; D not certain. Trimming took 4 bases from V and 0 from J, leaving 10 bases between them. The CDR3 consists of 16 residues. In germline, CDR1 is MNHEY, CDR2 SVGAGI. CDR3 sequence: CASSFRLISGANVLTF. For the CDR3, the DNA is TGTGCCAGCAGTTTTCGACTTATCTCTGGGGCCAACGTCCTGACTTTC.

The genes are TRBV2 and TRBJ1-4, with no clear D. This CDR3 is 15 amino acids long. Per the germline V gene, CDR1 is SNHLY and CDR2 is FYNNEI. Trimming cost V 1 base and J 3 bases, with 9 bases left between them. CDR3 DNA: TGTGCCAGCAGTGAAGAGGTTTTGGCTAATGAAAAACTGTTTTTT. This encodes CASSEEVLANEKLFF.

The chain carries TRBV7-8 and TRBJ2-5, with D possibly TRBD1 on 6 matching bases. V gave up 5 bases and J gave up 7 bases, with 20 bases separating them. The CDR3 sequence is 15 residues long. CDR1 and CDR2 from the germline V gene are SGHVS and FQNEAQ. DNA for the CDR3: TGTGCCAGCAGCGACGGACAGCGCGCGGTGGGGACCCAGTACTTC. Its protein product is CASSDGQRAVGTQYF.

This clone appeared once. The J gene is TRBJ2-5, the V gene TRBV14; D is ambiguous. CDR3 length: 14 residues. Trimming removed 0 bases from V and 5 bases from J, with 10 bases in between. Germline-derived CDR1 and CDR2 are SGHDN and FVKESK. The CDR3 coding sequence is TGTGCCAGCAGCCAAGACTCCCTTCGGGAGACCCAGTACTTC. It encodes CASSQDSLRETQYF.

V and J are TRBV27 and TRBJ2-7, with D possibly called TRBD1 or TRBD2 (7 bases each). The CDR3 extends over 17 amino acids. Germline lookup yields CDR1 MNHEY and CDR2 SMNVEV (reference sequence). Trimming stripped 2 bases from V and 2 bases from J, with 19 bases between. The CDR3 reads CASSLEFREGQPYEQYF. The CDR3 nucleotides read TGTGCCAGCAGTTTAGAGTTCAGGGAGGGACAGCCCTACGAGCAGTACTTC.

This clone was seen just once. CDR3 protein: CASSPPGTGRNTQYF. CDR3 coding DNA: TGTGCCAGCAGTCCTCCCGGGACAGGGCGTAATACGCAGTATTTT. The chain couples TRBV6-5 to TRBJ2-3; the match to TRBD1 covers 9 bases. The CDR3 has 15 amino acids. CDR1 and CDR2 from the germline V gene are MNHEY and SVGAGI. The J segment lost 7 bases and the V segment lost 5 bases, leaving 10 bases of the junction unmatched.

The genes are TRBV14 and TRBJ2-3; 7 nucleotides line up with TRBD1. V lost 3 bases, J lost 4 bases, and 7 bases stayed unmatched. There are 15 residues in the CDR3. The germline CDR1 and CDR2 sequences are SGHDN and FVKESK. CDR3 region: CASSQRQGWSDTQYF. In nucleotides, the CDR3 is TGTGCCAGCAGCCAGAGACAGGGATGGTCAGATACGCAGTATTTT.

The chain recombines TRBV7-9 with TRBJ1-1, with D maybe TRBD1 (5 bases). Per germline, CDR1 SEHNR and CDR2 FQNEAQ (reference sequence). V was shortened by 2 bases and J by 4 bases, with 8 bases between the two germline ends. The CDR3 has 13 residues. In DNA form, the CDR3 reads TGTGCCAGCAGCTTACGGGGGGGCACTGAAGCTTTCTTT. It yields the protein CASSLRGGTEAFF.

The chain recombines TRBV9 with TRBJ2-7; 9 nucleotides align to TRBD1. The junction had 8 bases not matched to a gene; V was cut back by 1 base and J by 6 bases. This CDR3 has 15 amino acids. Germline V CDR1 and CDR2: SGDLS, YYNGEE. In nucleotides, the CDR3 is TGTGCCAGCAGCGTATCCAACCGGGACAGGGCCGAGCAGTACTTC. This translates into CASSVSNRDRAEQYF.

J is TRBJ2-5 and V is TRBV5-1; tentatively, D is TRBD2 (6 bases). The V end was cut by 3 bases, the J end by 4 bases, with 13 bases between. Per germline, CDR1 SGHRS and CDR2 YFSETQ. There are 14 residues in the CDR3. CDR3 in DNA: TGCGCCAGCAGCTCTGGGTCTAGCGCAGAGACCCAGTACTTC. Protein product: CASSSGSSAETQYF.

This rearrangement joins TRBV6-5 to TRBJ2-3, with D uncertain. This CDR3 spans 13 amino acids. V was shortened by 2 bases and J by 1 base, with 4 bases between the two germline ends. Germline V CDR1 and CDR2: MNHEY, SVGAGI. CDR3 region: CASSYVGTDTQYF. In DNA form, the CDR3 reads TGTGCCAGCAGTTACGTAGGCACAGATACGCAGTATTTT.

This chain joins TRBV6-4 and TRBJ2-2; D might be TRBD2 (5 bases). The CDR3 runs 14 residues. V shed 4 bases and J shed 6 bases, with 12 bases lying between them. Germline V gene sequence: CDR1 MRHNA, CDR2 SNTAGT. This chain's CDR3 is CASSVEAGAGELFF. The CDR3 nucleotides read TGTGCCAGCAGTGTAGAGGCCGGGGCCGGGGAGCTGTTTTTT.

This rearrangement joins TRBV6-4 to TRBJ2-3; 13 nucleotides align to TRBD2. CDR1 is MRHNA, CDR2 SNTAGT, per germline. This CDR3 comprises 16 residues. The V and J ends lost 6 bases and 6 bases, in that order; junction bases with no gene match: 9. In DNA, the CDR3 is TGTGCCAGCAGGAAGACTAGCGGGAGGCCGGTCGATACGCAGTATTTT. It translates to CASRKTSGRPVDTQYF.

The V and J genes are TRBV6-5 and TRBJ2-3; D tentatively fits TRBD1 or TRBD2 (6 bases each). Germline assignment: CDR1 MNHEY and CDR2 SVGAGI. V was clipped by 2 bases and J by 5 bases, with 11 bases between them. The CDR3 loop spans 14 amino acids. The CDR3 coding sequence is TGTGCCAGCAGTTACGACGGGGGCAAAGATACGCAGTATTTT. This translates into CASSYDGGKDTQYF.